These T cell receptor beta chains were read from a single sample in a study of blood T cells in healthy people across ages. TCRdb re-called the 5' RACE reads with MiXCR, one entry per CDR3 protein. The sample lists 1,500,000 or so distinct CDR3 sequences, 45% to 70% occurring once. What was sequenced was blood. The origin of the receptors is a man aged 18-30 years in good health. Both conserved end residues are part of each CDR3. The D gene is left open where the match is weak. For some rows the clone size is stated as once, few or many, or as a class when expanded; others skip it.

size	D	V	J	CDR3	DNA
-	-	TRBV10-2	TRBJ2-5	CASSEEGPQETQYF	TGCGCCAGCAGTGAGGAGGGACCACAAGAGACCCAGTACTTC
once	-	TRBV4-1	TRBJ2-5	CASSQVDGDLQETQYF	TGCGCCAGCAGCCAAGTTGACGGAGACCTCCAAGAGACCCAGTACTTC
few	-	TRBV29-1	TRBJ2-7	CSVIPEGGYEQYF	TGCAGCGTTATTCCTGAAGGGGGTTACGAGCAGTACTTC
-	TRBD2	TRBV7-9	TRBJ2-5	CASSTLAGGEETQYF	TGTGCCAGCAGCACCCTGGCGGGAGGCGAGGAGACCCAGTACTTC
few	TRBD2	TRBV11-2	TRBJ2-3	CASRLSGGGTDTQYF	TGTGCCAGCAGACTGAGCGGGGGGGGCACAGATACGCAGTATTTT
-	-	TRBV5-1	TRBJ2-6	CASSPLNAGANVLTF	TGCGCCAGCAGCCCGTTGAACGCTGGGGCCAACGTCCTGACTTTC
-	TRBD1	TRBV10-3	TRBJ2-5	CAIGKRTGEQETQYF	TGTGCCATCGGAAAAAGGACAGGGGAACAAGAGACCCAGTACTTC
-	-	TRBV21-1	TRBJ2-3	CASSKCVGGADTQYF	TGTGCCAGCAGCAAATGCGTCGGCGGGGCAGATACGCAGTATTTT
few	TRBD2	TRBV20-1	TRBJ2-3	CSAPGLALHSYTQYF	TGCAGTGCTCCAGGACTAGCCCTTCACTCGTATACGCAGTATTTT
once	-	TRBV7-9	TRBJ2-7	CASSLDALRETYEQYF	TGTGCCAGCAGCTTAGATGCGTTGAGGGAAACCTACGAGCAGTACTTC
-	-	TRBV4-3	TRBJ1-1	CASSQPGHNTEAFF	TGCGCCAGCAGCCAGCCGGGACACAACACTGAAGCTTTCTTT
-	-	TRBV6-4	TRBJ2-3	CASSDGTDTDTQYF	TGTGCCAGCAGTGACGGGACGGACACAGATACGCAGTATTTT
-	-	TRBV6-5	TRBJ2-3	CATSGPADTQYF	TGTGCCACGTCGGGGCCAGCAGATACGCAGTATTTT
few	-	TRBV4-1	TRBJ1-6	CASSQAGGNSPLHF	TGTGCCAGCAGCCAGGCCGGGGGCAATTCACCCCTCCACTTT
-	-	TRBV3-1	TRBJ2-4	CASSQVIGTENIQYF	TGTGCCAGCAGCCAGGTGATAGGTACGGAAAACATTCAGTACTTC